These 32 T cell receptor beta chains originate from one sample sequenced in a study of brain T cells in children with intractable seizures. The time point: blood from clinic visit 5 months post-surgery; TSC patient then seizure free. Clones were sequenced by immunoSEQ multiplex PCR, and TCRdb holds only the in-frame ones, with some missing. The sample has about 340,000 clones; about 93% are singletons. Source: peripheral blood, taken roughly 5 months after surgery. The receptors shown here come from a boy under two years old with tuberous sclerosis and intractable seizures.

The chain joins TRBV27 to TRBJ2-2; D gene ambiguous. Germline CDR1 is MNHEY and CDR2 is SMNVEV (reference sequence). The V gene lost 3 bases and the J gene lost 0 bases, with 2 bases spanning the gap. The CDR3 is 13 residues long. CDR3 loop: CASSFPNTGELFF. The CDR3 DNA reads TGTGCCAGCAGTTTTCCGAACACCGGGGAGCTGTTTTTT.

This clone was recorded a few times. The chain recombines TRBV6-4 with TRBJ2-3; possibly TRBD2 for D (6 bases). V lost 0 bases and J 5 bases, leaving 6 bases between the germline ends. The germline CDR1 and CDR2 sequences are MRHNA and SNTAGT. The CDR3 is made up of 13 amino acids. DNA for the CDR3: TGTGCCAGCAGTGACTCGACTAGAGATACGCAGTATTTT. Translated: CASSDSTRDTQYF.

The chain recombines TRBV7-2 with TRBJ1-3; D remains ambiguous. This CDR3 spans 14 amino acids. Trimming cost V 1 base and J 0 bases, with 4 bases left between them. Germline CDR1 SGHTA, CDR2 FQGNSA. In DNA, the CDR3 is TGTGCCAGCAGCTTAGGGAGCTCTGGAAACACCATATATTTT. Translation: CASSLGSSGNTIYF.

This rearrangement joins TRBV5-6 to TRBJ2-7; D is perhaps TRBD1 (5 bases). V lost 0 bases, J lost 4 bases, and 8 bases lay in between. CDR1 SGHDT and CDR2 YYEEEE come from the germline V gene. The CDR3 length is 13 residues. CDR3 sequence reads: CASSLAQVYEQYF. The CDR3 DNA sequence: TGTGCCAGCAGCTTGGCACAGGTGTACGAGCAGTACTTC.

CDR3 coding DNA: TGTGCCAGCAGTGAGCAGGGGCTGCCCTACGAGCAGTACTTC. Its protein is CASSEQGLPYEQYF. This rearrangement joins TRBV2 to TRBJ2-7; weak D call: TRBD1 (6 bases). Looked up from germline, CDR1 is SNHLY and CDR2 is FYNNEI. This CDR3 has 14 amino acids. The germline V and J ends were trimmed by 3 bases and 2 bases, with 11 bases remaining between them.

This chain joins TRBV18 and TRBJ1-5, with D maybe TRBD1 (5 bases). The CDR3 has 13 residues. CDR1 and CDR2 from the germline V gene are KGHSH and LQKENI. Trimming removed 4 bases from V and 5 bases from J, with 9 bases in between. Here the CDR3 reads CASSLDSDQPQHF. The CDR3 DNA reads as TGTGCCAGCTCACTAGACAGCGATCAGCCCCAGCATTTT.

This rearrangement joins TRBV6-5 to TRBJ2-2; perhaps TRBD2 as D (5 bases). V was cut by 4 bases and J by 1 base, with 10 bases left in between. The CDR3 runs to 15 residues. Germline lookup yields CDR1 MNHEY and CDR2 SVGAGI. The chain's CDR3 is CASSWLAQNTGELFF. DNA for the CDR3: TGTGCCAGCAGTTGGCTAGCTCAGAACACCGGGGAGCTGTTTTTT.

The J gene is TRBJ2-3, the V gene TRBV5-1, with 11 bases matching TRBD2. CDR3 length: 14 amino acids. Germline lookup yields CDR1 SGHRS and CDR2 YFSETQ. With V trimmed by 3 bases and J by 5 bases, 2 bases remained unmatched. Here the CDR3 DNA reads TGCGCCAGCAGCTCAGGGACTAGCGGAGATACGCAGTATTTT. This translates into CASSSGTSGDTQYF.

This chain uses TRBV27 with TRBJ2-1, with D possibly TRBD2 on 5 matching bases. V lost 11 bases, J lost 15 bases, and 17 bases lay in between. The CDR3 is made up of 10 amino acids. Germline V gene data show CDR1 as MNHEY and CDR2 as SMNVEV (reference sequence). Written as DNA, the CDR3 is TGTGCCCGGCGCCTCCGGGGTCCGTTCTTC. The encoded protein is CARRLRGPFF.

V gene TRBV7-3 combines with J gene TRBJ2-2; the D gene is possibly TRBD2 (6 bases). Germline V gene sequence: CDR1 SGHTA, CDR2 FQGTGA. The CDR3 has 15 residues. V lost 2 bases, J lost 1 base, and 8 bases lay in between. DNA for the CDR3: TGTGCCAGCAGCTTACGGGGGTTGAACACCGGGGAGCTGTTTTTT. It codes for CASSLRGLNTGELFF.

This chain connects TRBV7-9 to TRBJ1-4; possible D gene TRBD1, 5 bases. Germline lookup yields CDR1 SEHNR and CDR2 FQNEAQ (reference sequence). Trimming removed 3 bases at V and 5 bases at J, with 10 bases between. This CDR3 spans 14 amino acids. The CDR3 DNA reads TGTGCCAGCAGCTTGGGACTGAGGAATGAAAAACTGTTTTTT. This codes for CASSLGLRNEKLFF. Looking up the rest from reference TRBV7-9 and TRBJ1-4 gives the full variable domain: DTGVSQNPRHKITKRGQNVTFRCDPISEHNRLYWYRQTLGQGPEFLTYFQNEAQLEKSRLLSDRFSAERPKGSFSTLEIQRTEQGDSAMYLCASSLGLRNEKLFFGSGTQLSVL.

The V gene is TRBV12-5, the J gene TRBJ1-2, with D possibly TRBD1 on 5 matching bases. V dropped 2 bases and J dropped 0 bases, with 13 bases sitting between them. There are 16 residues in the CDR3. Germline loops: CDR1 LGHNT, CDR2 FRNRAP. CDR3 DNA sequence: TGTGCTAGTGGTTTGACCGGGACGGAAACTAACTATGGCTACACCTTC. This translates into CASGLTGTETNYGYTF.

This chain connects TRBV6-6 to TRBJ2-3; D ambiguous. There are 16 residues in the CDR3. Germline CDR1 reads MNHNY; CDR2 reads SVGAGI (reference sequence). V was pared by 7 bases and J by 0 bases, with 17 bases between. The CDR3 spells CASNNERMTSTDTQYF. As DNA, the CDR3 is TGTGCCAGCAATAACGAAAGGATGACTAGCACAGATACGCAGTATTTT.

The J gene is TRBJ1-1, the V gene TRBV6-6; 7 nucleotides match TRBD1. Germline V gene lookup returns CDR1 MNHNY and CDR2 SVGAGI (reference sequence). Losses at the gene ends were 5 bases for V and 8 bases for J; bases not matched to a gene: 5. This CDR3 spans 12 amino acids. CDR3 nucleotide sequence: TGTGCCAGCAGTCCGACAGGGATAGAAGCTTTCTTT. Amino acid sequence: CASSPTGIEAFF.

This rearrangement joins TRBV5-6 to TRBJ1-2; unclear D gene. Germline loops: CDR1 SGHDT, CDR2 YYEEEE. The V and J ends lost 0 bases and 3 bases respectively, with 9 bases between them. The CDR3 consists of 14 residues. The CDR3 loop is CASSLASSDYGYTF. CDR3 sequence (DNA): TGTGCCAGCAGCTTGGCCTCTTCAGACTATGGCTACACCTTC.

The J gene is TRBJ1-6, the V gene TRBV3-1 (or the pseudogene TRBV3-2); D is possibly TRBD1 (6 bases). The V gene's germline CDR1 is LGHDT and CDR2 YNNKEL (reference sequence). The CDR3 length is 13 residues. Trimming took off 8 bases at V and 5 bases at J, with 10 bases between the two ends. CDR3 residues: CASSDSDNSPLHF. The CDR3 DNA reads as TGTGCCAGCTCGGACAGCGATAATTCACCCCTCCACTTT.

This clone was seen once. The J gene is TRBJ1-2, the V gene TRBV27, with D perhaps matching TRBD1 (6 bases). CDR1 is MNHEY and CDR2 is SMNVEV in the germline V gene (reference sequence). CDR3 length: 19 amino acids. The germline V and J ends were trimmed by 4 bases and 6 bases, with 30 bases remaining between them. CDR3 sequence: CASSSKGQIGIIVGDGYTF. The CDR3 DNA reads TGTGCCAGCAGTTCTAAAGGACAGATTGGGATAATAGTTGGGGATGGCTACACCTTC.

This clone was recorded only once. The chain links TRBV9 to TRBJ2-5, with 11 bases that match TRBD1. In germline, CDR1 is SGDLS, CDR2 YYNGEE. Trimming removed 9 bases from V and 3 bases from J; junction bases left unmatched: 10. This CDR3 region has 15 residues. The CDR3 spells CATGQGAGLEETQYF. DNA for the CDR3: TGTGCCACCGGACAGGGGGCAGGACTAGAAGAGACCCAGTACTTC. The variable domain in full, completed from reference TRBV9 and TRBJ2-5, reads DSGVTQTPKHLITATGQRVTLRCSPRSGDLSVYWYQQSLDQGLQFLIQYYNGEERAKGNILERFSAQQFPDLHSELNLSSLELGDSALYFCATGQGAGLEETQYFGPGTRLLVL.

This chain uses TRBV2 with TRBJ1-2; D not certain. The CDR3 is 13 residues long. V shed 5 bases and J shed 4 bases, with 11 bases lying between them. Per germline, CDR1 SNHLY and CDR2 FYNNEI. CDR3 loop: CASSLDGTYGYTF. For the CDR3, the DNA is TGTGCCAGCAGTCTGGATGGAACCTATGGCTACACCTTC.

The chain joins TRBV6-5 to TRBJ2-7; no clear D. Trimming removed 2 bases at V and 1 base at J, with 9 bases between. CDR1 is MNHEY and CDR2 is SVGAGI in the germline V gene. The length of the CDR3 is 14 residues. The CDR3 sequence is CASSYNPSSYEQYF. CDR3 DNA: TGTGCCAGCAGTTACAACCCCTCGTCCTACGAGCAGTACTTC.

J is TRBJ2-1 and V is TRBV11-2; D possibly corresponds to TRBD2 (6 bases). This CDR3 is built from 15 residues. CDR1 is SGHAT, CDR2 FQNNGV, per germline. The V end lost 0 bases, the J end lost 0 bases, and 6 bases lay between the germline ends. The CDR3 DNA is TGTGCCAGCAGCTTAGACGGGGGCTCCTACAATGAGCAGTTCTTC. As protein: CASSLDGGSYNEQFF.

This chain's CDR3 is CASSLGTGPRYEQYF. CDR3 bases: TGCGCCAGCAGCTTGGGGACAGGGCCACGCTACGAGCAGTACTTC. This chain joins TRBV5-1 and TRBJ2-7; the match to TRBD1 covers 8 bases. The germline V gene has CDR1 SGHRS and CDR2 YFSETQ. This CDR3 spans 15 amino acids. V shed 0 bases and J 3 bases; nucleotides not matched to a gene: 5.

The J gene is TRBJ1-1, the V gene TRBV25-1; no firm D call. The CDR3 totals 12 residues. Germline-derived CDR1 and CDR2 are MGHDK and SYGVNS. Trimming took off 3 bases at V and 3 bases at J, with 5 bases between the two ends. The CDR3: CASSDTYTEAFF. DNA for the CDR3: TGTGCCAGCAGTGACACTTACACTGAAGCTTTCTTT.

V gene TRBV5-1 combines with J gene TRBJ2-3; 7 bases map to TRBD1. The germline V gene has CDR1 SGHRS and CDR2 YFSETQ. The CDR3 covers 13 residues. V trimming: 1 base; J trimming: 4 bases; junction bases outside the gene matches: 0. DNA of the CDR3: TGCGCCAGCAGCTTGCAGGGGGCAGATACGCAGTATTTT. Encoded protein: CASSLQGADTQYF.

This rearrangement joins TRBV12-5 to TRBJ2-5, with 9 bases that match TRBD1. CDR3 length: 14 residues. V was clipped by 5 bases and J by 7 bases; unmatched bases: 8. Germline V gene sequence: CDR1 LGHNT, CDR2 FRNRAP. This CDR3 reads CASGTNRGRVTQYF. Written as DNA, the CDR3 is TGTGCTAGTGGTACAAACAGGGGGCGGGTGACCCAGTACTTC.

The CDR3 DNA is TGTGCCAGCAGCGATACCCAACAGAGCAGGTACACTGAAGCTTTCTTT. It specifies CASSDTQQSRYTEAFF. The chain employs TRBV2 and TRBJ1-1; D is ambiguous. Germline CDR1 SNHLY, CDR2 FYNNEI. Trimming took 6 bases from V and 3 from J, leaving 20 bases between them. This CDR3 region has 16 residues.

In this sample, this clone turned up once. In DNA form, the CDR3 reads TGCGCCAGCAGCCCGGACAGTCTCTACAATGAGCAGTTCTTC. Its translation: CASSPDSLYNEQFF. The chain links TRBV5-1 to TRBJ2-1; TRBD1 is a possible D gene (6 bases). This CDR3 region has 14 residues. CDR1 is SGHRS and CDR2 is YFSETQ in the germline V gene. Trimming took off 4 bases at V and 3 bases at J, with 11 bases between the two ends.

The chain combines TRBV7-9 with TRBJ2-3, with D maybe TRBD1 (6 bases). With 8 bases removed from V and 1 base from J, the gap between germline ends came to 16 bases. The V gene's germline CDR1 is SEHNR and CDR2 FQNEAQ (reference sequence). This CDR3 is built from 15 residues. The CDR3 loop is CASGVGQGRTDTQYF. The CDR3 DNA reads TGTGCCAGCGGGGTGGGCCAGGGGCGCACAGATACGCAGTATTTT. The variable domain in full, with the rest retrieved from reference TRBV7-9 and TRBJ2-3, is DTGVSQNPRHKITKRGQNVTFRCDPISEHNRLYWYRQTLGQGPEFLTYFQNEAQLEKSRLLSDRFSAERPKGSFSTLEIQRTEQGDSAMYLCASGVGQGRTDTQYFGPGTRLTVL.

This sequence joins TRBV9 and TRBJ2-3; D unresolved. V lost 1 base and J 2 bases, leaving 8 bases between the germline ends. The CDR3 has 14 residues. The germline gives CDR1 SGDLS, CDR2 YYNGEE. The DNA for the CDR3 is TGTGCCAGCAGCGTAAGTTGGGCCACAGATACGCAGTATTTT. Protein product: CASSVSWATDTQYF.

The count of this clone is one. This CDR3 reads CASSQGLAGGPNTGELFF. The CDR3 region has the DNA TGTGCCAGCAGCCAAGGACTCGCGGGGGGGCCGAACACCGGGGAGCTGTTTTTT. The chain couples TRBV3-1 (or the pseudogene TRBV3-2) to TRBJ2-2; 9 nucleotides agree with TRBD2. The CDR3 contains 18 residues. Losses at the gene ends were 1 base for V and 0 bases for J; bases not matched to a gene: 6. Germline V gene lookup returns CDR1 LGHDT and CDR2 YNNKEL (reference sequence).

The J gene is TRBJ1-4, the V gene TRBV27, with D possibly matching TRBD1 (6 bases). The length of the CDR3 is 13 residues. CDR1 MNHEY and CDR2 SMNVEV come from the germline V gene (reference sequence). V was clipped by 4 bases and J by 6 bases, with 9 bases between them. DNA for the CDR3: TGTGCCAGCAGTTCCAGGGGTTATGAAAAACTGTTTTTT. Its protein product is CASSSRGYEKLFF.

In its sample, this clone was seen once. The chain couples TRBV30 to TRBJ2-3; 7 nucleotides match TRBD1. V trimming: 5 bases; J trimming: 6 bases; junction bases outside the gene matches: 11. From germline, CDR1 is GTSNPN and CDR2 SVGIG (reference sequence). The CDR3 totals 14 residues. The CDR3 DNA reads as TGTGCCTGGGTCCCACAGGGCAGGGGGGATACGCAGTATTTT. Its protein is CAWVPQGRGDTQYF.